The 16 T cell receptor beta chains below were found in one sample sequenced in a study of PD-L1 blockade in urothelial cancer. Time point defined: peripheral blood 6 weeks after treatment start. The data were produced by immunoSEQ multiplex PCR, yet TCRdb's version contains in-frame clones alone and is incomplete. The repertoire holds 53,000 or so clones, with approximately 90% as singletons. Material: PBMCs, obtained around atezolizumab (anti-PD-L1) treatment. These TCRs come from a man in his sixties with urothelial cancer.

The chain joins TRBV6-1 to TRBJ2-4; TRBD1 might be the D (5 bases). Between the trimmed V and J ends, which lost 7 bases and 0 bases, there was a span of 13 bases. The CDR3 totals 15 residues. Germline V gene lookup returns CDR1 MNHNS and CDR2 SASEGT. CDR3 region: CASTLDSLAKNIQYF. The CDR3 nucleotides read TGTGCCAGCACCCTAGACAGTCTAGCCAAAAACATTCAGTACTTC.

The chain carries TRBV5-4 and TRBJ1-1; 10 nucleotides line up with TRBD1. Germline CDR1 is SGHNT and CDR2 is YYREEE (reference sequence). J gave up 6 bases and V 2 bases, and 4 bases lay outside the gene matches. The CDR3 is 14 residues long. CDR3 sequence: CASSFDRGLAEAFF. CDR3 DNA: TGTGCCAGCAGCTTCGACAGGGGGCTGGCTGAAGCTTTCTTT.

V and J are TRBV7-8 and TRBJ2-1, with 7 bases identical to TRBD2. V was pared by 1 base and J by 2 bases, with 8 bases of the junction left unmatched. This CDR3 spans 17 amino acids. The germline V gene encodes CDR1 SGHVS and CDR2 FQNEAQ. CDR3 sequence reads: CASSLVRGGGPYNEQFF. CDR3 coding DNA: TGTGCCAGCAGCTTAGTGCGCGGCGGGGGACCCTACAATGAGCAGTTCTTC.

The rearrangement joins TRBV7-8 to TRBJ1-2; a possible D gene is TRBD1 (6 bases). This CDR3 spans 16 amino acids. Germline V gene lookup returns CDR1 SGHVS and CDR2 FQNEAQ. Deletions cut 2 bases from V and 8 bases from J, with 21 bases between. CDR3 in amino acids: CASSLNPLQGSGGYTF. In nucleotides, the CDR3 is TGTGCCAGCAGCTTAAATCCCCTGCAGGGGTCAGGGGGCTACACCTTC.

The chain uses TRBV10-3 and TRBJ2-1; 10 positions agree with TRBD2. The CDR3 covers 14 residues. CDR1 is ENHRY, CDR2 SYGVKD, per germline. V shed 10 bases, J shed 2 bases, and the junction held 5 bases outside the gene matches. CDR3 residues: CATLAGATYNEQFF. The DNA of the CDR3 is TGTGCCACCCTAGCGGGAGCCACCTACAATGAGCAGTTCTTC.

V usage is TRBV30 and J usage is TRBJ2-2, with no clear D. Trimming took off 3 bases at V and 0 bases at J, with 11 bases between the two ends. The CDR3 runs 15 residues. Germline V gene lookup returns CDR1 GTSNPN and CDR2 SVGIG (reference sequence). CDR3 sequence (DNA): TGTGCCTGGAGCATATTGATAGCGAACACCGGGGAGCTGTTTTTT. It codes for CAWSILIANTGELFF. Supplemented by reference TRBV30 and TRBJ2-2, the full variable domain reads SQTIHQWPATLVQPVGSPLSLECTVEGTSNPNLYWYRQAAGRGLQLLFYSVGIGQISSEVPQNLSASRPQDRQFILSSKKLLLSDSGFYLCAWSILIANTGELFFGEGSRLTVL.

The gene calls are TRBV11-2 and TRBJ2-3; TRBD2 aligns across 10 bases. The CDR3 runs to 16 residues. The germline V gene has CDR1 SGHAT and CDR2 FQNNGV. Losses at the gene ends were 1 base for V and 7 bases for J; bases not matched to a gene: 8. In nucleotides, the CDR3 is TGTGCCAGCAGCTTAGGAGCGGGGGGGCTTCCCAATACGCAGTATTTT. As protein: CASSLGAGGLPNTQYF.

This chain links TRBV18 with TRBJ2-7; D is undetermined. The germline CDR1 and CDR2 sequences are KGHSH and LQKENI. V lost 4 bases, J lost 6 bases, and 13 bases lay in between. The CDR3 has 13 amino acids. The DNA of the CDR3 is TGTGCCAGCTCACTAACCCGCGGCTCCGAGCAGTACTTC. Protein product: CASSLTRGSEQYF.

The chain is built from TRBV7-3 and TRBJ2-1; the match to TRBD2 covers 9 bases. Germline V gene data show CDR1 as SGHTA and CDR2 as FQGTGA. The CDR3 is 13 residues long. Germline trimming cut 6 bases from V and 4 bases from J; bases unmatched to any gene: 1. In DNA, the CDR3 is TGTGCCAGCAGTAGCGGGGGATACAATGAGCAGTTCTTC. It encodes CASSSGGYNEQFF.

V gene TRBV4-3 combines with J gene TRBJ2-6; D unresolved. The V gene lost 3 bases and the J gene lost 0 bases, with 9 bases spanning the gap. The CDR3 runs to 16 residues. Germline V gene lookup returns CDR1 LGHNA and CDR2 YSLEER. The CDR3 sequence is CASSQVHSSGANVLTF. For the CDR3, the DNA is TGCGCCAGCAGCCAGGTCCACAGCTCTGGGGCCAACGTCCTGACTTTC.

V is TRBV28 and J is TRBJ1-4; D is unresolved. Germline loops: CDR1 MDHEN, CDR2 SYDVKM. The V end was cut by 6 bases, the J end by 4 bases, with 12 bases between. CDR3 size: 14 residues. CDR3 region: CASREGAYNEKLFF. The CDR3 bases are TGTGCCAGCAGAGAGGGTGCTTATAATGAAAAACTGTTTTTT.

This sequence joins TRBV28 and TRBJ1-2; TRBD1 aligns across 11 bases. Germline V lookup: CDR1 MDHEN, CDR2 SYDVKM. The CDR3 covers 17 residues. The junction had 13 bases not matched to a gene; V was cut back by 6 bases and J by 4 bases. The CDR3 DNA reads as TGTGCCAGCAGACCGGACAGGGGGCGTAAGGGTACCTATGGCTACACCTTC. It translates to CASRPDRGRKGTYGYTF.

V and J are TRBV19 and TRBJ2-6; TRBD2 might be the D (6 bases). The CDR3 consists of 18 residues. The germline V gene encodes CDR1 LNHDA and CDR2 SQIVND (reference sequence). V was cut by 7 bases and J by 0 bases, with 19 bases left in between. The CDR3 reads CASTLLGGISSGANVLTF. The CDR3 coding sequence is TGTGCCAGTACCCTCCTGGGGGGAATAAGCTCTGGGGCCAACGTCCTGACTTTC.

The J gene is TRBJ1-5, the V gene TRBV4-1; possibly TRBD1 for D (6 bases). The germline V and J ends were trimmed by 0 bases and 3 bases, with 15 bases remaining between them. The germline V gene has CDR1 MGHRA and CDR2 YSYEKL. This CDR3 is built from 17 residues. The CDR3: CASSQDGAGAYNQPQHF. CDR3 bases: TGCGCCAGCAGCCAAGATGGCGCAGGGGCCTACAATCAGCCCCAGCATTTT.

The V gene is TRBV25-1, the J gene TRBJ1-1, with no clear D. CDR3 length: 16 residues. Trimming took off 2 bases at V and 0 bases at J, with 13 bases between the two ends. Germline-derived CDR1 and CDR2 are MGHDK and SYGVNS. As DNA, the CDR3 is TGTGCCAGCAGTGAAAGCGGCTGGCAGATGAACACTGAAGCTTTCTTT. Protein product: CASSESGWQMNTEAFF.

This sequence joins TRBV7-9 and TRBJ1-1; 8 nucleotides line up with TRBD1. This CDR3 spans 13 amino acids. Germline CDR1 is SEHNR and CDR2 is FQNEAQ (reference sequence). V gave up 7 bases and J gave up 3 bases; unmatched junction bases: 4. CDR3: CASTTGVDTEAFF. The CDR3 DNA reads as TGTGCCAGCACGACAGGGGTGGACACTGAAGCTTTCTTT.